This entry describes one T cell receptor (beta chain). Its antigen is unknown. No infections or other immune events were documented during collection. The data were taken from a study of identifying expanded T cells in peripheral blood. Whole-study results and caveats: Two-week clone count variance significantly increased as total template count grew. Over approximately two and four weeks, about 15 and 18 clones changed, versus 1.2 between replicates.

Generated by immunoSEQ multiplex PCR, the TCRdb table keeps only in-frame clones and is missing some. The table records some 99,000 clones, 88% of them present only once. This CDR3 contains 13 residues. V lost 9 bases to trimming and J lost 2 bases, with 15 bases between them. CDR1 is SGHRS, CDR2 YFSETQ, per germline. Sequencing was carried out using blood. This TCR came from a person between 18 and 75 years old in good health. This chain links TRBV5-1 with TRBJ2-7; no reliable D call. CDR3 DNA: TGCGCCACGTCCCGGGCAGAGACCTACGAGCAGTACTTC. Translating gives CATSRAETYEQYF.